These 25 T cell receptor beta chains share one sample of origin, sequenced in a study of Graves' ophthalmopathy and Graves' hyperthyroidism. Amplified material comprised TCR beta CDR3 regions derived from RNA transcripts. HTBI primers were employed in first-round RT-PCR, then a second-round multiplex PCR followed. MiXCR was run by TCRdb on the multiplex PCR reads, yielding one entry per CDR3 protein. The sample has 200,000 to 250,000 distinct CDR3 sequences, around a fifth seen once. Specimen: peripheral blood. The receptors were gathered from a woman aged 45-65 years with Graves' ophthalmopathy.

V gene TRBV18 combines with J gene TRBJ2-2; 7 nucleotides line up with TRBD2. The CDR3 has 16 residues. Germline CDR1 KGHSH, CDR2 LQKENI. Germline trimming cut 1 base from V and 1 base from J; bases unmatched to any gene: 3. The CDR3 DNA reads as TGTGCCAGCTCACCACAGGCTAGCGGGAACACCGGGGAGCTGTTTTTT. Its protein is CASSPQASGNTGELFF.

This chain connects TRBV7-3 to TRBJ1-1, with 8 bases identical to TRBD1. Germline-derived CDR1 and CDR2 are SGHTA and FQGTGA. The CDR3 runs to 13 residues. Trimming took 4 bases from V and 4 from J; bases not matched to a gene: 2. In DNA, the CDR3 is TGTGCCAGCAGCTCCGGGACAGGCACTGAAGCTTTCTTT. Its protein is CASSSGTGTEAFF.

This clonotype has at least ten counts. The chain is built from TRBV25-1 and TRBJ2-5; D could derive from TRBD1 or TRBD2 (5 bases each). The germline V gene encodes CDR1 MGHDK and CDR2 SYGVNS. Between the trimmed V and J ends, which lost 6 bases and 4 bases, there was a span of 21 bases. The length of the CDR3 is 16 residues. DNA of the CDR3: TGTGCCAGCAGGGCGGCCGGGACCCTCGGTAGAGAGACCCAGTACTTC. It encodes CASRAAGTLGRETQYF. The full variable domain, rest sourced from reference TRBV25-1 and TRBJ2-5, is EADIYQTPRYLVIGTGKKITLECSQTMGHDKMYWYQQDPGMELHLIHYSYGVNSTEKGDLSSESTVSRIRTEHFPLTLESARPSHTSQYLCASRAAGTLGRETQYFGPGTRLLVL.

This clonotype was recorded many times. This rearrangement joins TRBV12-3 or TRBV12-4 to TRBJ1-1; TRBD1 agrees at 7 bases. V dropped 2 bases and J dropped 7; count of bases not matched to a gene: 7. The CDR3 is 14 amino acids. CDR3 residues: CASSLFLDRVEAFF. CDR3 coding DNA: TGTGCCAGCAGTTTATTTCTAGACAGGGTTGAAGCTTTCTTT.

There are many counts of this clonotype. The chain is built from TRBV18 and TRBJ2-2; no firm D call. The ends were cut back, 8 bases at V and 4 bases at J, with 8 bases in the middle. Germline-derived CDR1 and CDR2 are KGHSH and LQKENI. The CDR3 has 12 amino acids. The CDR3 nucleotides read TGTGCCAGCAGTCCCAGCACCGGGGAGCTGTTTTTT. This sequence encodes CASSPSTGELFF.

Only a few counts were recorded for this clonotype. This chain connects TRBV20-1 to TRBJ2-5; perhaps TRBD1 as D (6 bases). The CDR3 has 16 amino acids. Germline lookup yields CDR1 DFQATT and CDR2 SNEGSKA (reference sequence). Trimming stripped 6 bases from V and 1 base from J, with 21 bases between. CDR3 DNA sequence: TGCAGTGCCCAGAGTCCGGCCACAGGGCGCCAAGAGACCCAGTACTTC. It yields the protein CSAQSPATGRQETQYF.

This clonotype appeared many times. The chain combines TRBV19 with TRBJ2-2; 8 bases map to TRBD1. Losses at the gene ends were 10 bases for V and 5 bases for J; bases not matched to a gene: 12. The V gene's germline CDR1 is LNHDA and CDR2 SQIVND (reference sequence). The CDR3 sequence is 15 residues long. CDR3 amino acids: CATQPQGARTGELFF. The CDR3, as DNA: TGTGCCACTCAGCCCCAGGGGGCTCGAACCGGGGAGCTGTTTTTT.

In this sample, this clonotype turned up many times. The rearrangement uses TRBV7-2 and TRBJ2-7, with 8 nucleotides matching TRBD2. The V segment lost 3 bases and the J segment 3 bases; nucleotides outside the gene matches: 4. The CDR3 runs 14 residues. CDR1 is SGHTA and CDR2 is FQGNSA in the germline V gene. CDR3 in DNA: TGTGCCAGCAGCTTCAGCGCGGGGGGCTACGAGCAGTACTTC. It is translated as CASSFSAGGYEQYF.

The sample holds many counts of this clonotype. CDR3 sequence: CASSSGHLYEQYF. For the CDR3, the DNA is TGTGCCAGCAGCTCAGGACATCTCTACGAGCAGTACTTC. The chain carries TRBV13 and TRBJ2-7; TRBD1 might be the D (5 bases). V was shortened by 4 bases and J by 3 bases, with 10 bases between the two germline ends. The germline V gene encodes CDR1 PRHDT and CDR2 FYEKMQ (reference sequence). CDR3 length equals 13 residues.

There are many counts of this clonotype. The gene calls are TRBV20-1 and TRBJ2-5; D possibly matches TRBD1 or TRBD2 (5 bases each). V shed 6 bases and J shed 1 base, with 18 bases lying between them. The CDR3 extends over 15 amino acids. The germline V gene encodes CDR1 DFQATT and CDR2 SNEGSKA (reference sequence). The CDR3 loop is CSAQGDRRAQETQYF. CDR3 DNA: TGCAGTGCGCAAGGGGATCGGCGGGCCCAAGAGACCCAGTACTTC.

This clonotype was counted at least ten times. In DNA form, the CDR3 reads TGCGCCAGCAGCTCTGGGACAGGGAAGGGAGATGGCTACACCTTC. Translated, it gives CASSSGTGKGDGYTF. The J gene is TRBJ1-2, the V gene TRBV5-1, with TRBD1 identical over 9 bases. The germline CDR1 and CDR2 sequences are SGHRS and YFSETQ. The CDR3 sequence is 15 residues long. V lost 3 bases, J lost 6 bases, and 9 bases stayed unmatched.

This clonotype was recorded at least ten times. The CDR3 sequence is CASSISGEGYTF. Here the CDR3 DNA reads TGTGCCAGTAGTATATCAGGGGAGGGCTACACCTTC. This chain joins TRBV19 and TRBJ1-2; a weak D match, TRBD1 (6 bases). The V gene lost 2 bases and the J gene lost 8 bases, with 9 bases spanning the gap. Germline V gives CDR1 LNHDA, CDR2 SQIVND (reference sequence). The CDR3 is made up of 12 amino acids.

The chain links TRBV6-5 to TRBJ1-1; TRBD1 is a possible D gene (5 bases). There are 16 residues in the CDR3. Between the trimmed V and J ends, which lost 4 bases and 1 base, there was a span of 16 bases. From germline, CDR1 is MNHEY and CDR2 SVGAGI. This CDR3 reads CASSSRIRVKNTEAFF. For the CDR3, the DNA is TGTGCCAGCAGTTCGAGGATCAGGGTAAAGAACACTGAAGCTTTCTTT.

This clonotype showed up many times. The CDR3 DNA reads TGTGCCAGTAGCAGGGGGCACCTCGGAGATACGCAGTATTTT. Its protein is CASSRGHLGDTQYF. This sequence joins TRBV19 and TRBJ2-3, with 8 bases identical to TRBD1. V lost 6 bases, J lost 5 bases, and 7 bases stayed unmatched. CDR3 length equals 14 residues. In germline, CDR1 is LNHDA, CDR2 SQIVND (reference sequence).

This clonotype was observed many times. This chain links TRBV29-1 with TRBJ2-2; 7 bases are a match to TRBD1. Per germline, CDR1 SQVTM and CDR2 ANQGSEA. The CDR3 totals 13 residues. Losses at the gene ends were 6 bases for V and 8 bases for J; bases not matched to a gene: 9. The CDR3 reads CSVRDRGVGELFF. The CDR3 DNA sequence: TGCAGCGTCAGGGACAGAGGGGTAGGGGAGCTGTTTTTT.

This clonotype was seen a handful of times. V is TRBV4-1 and J is TRBJ2-1; TRBD2 aligns across 9 bases. Germline V gene sequence: CDR1 MGHRA, CDR2 YSYEKL. V lost 6 bases to trimming and J lost 8 bases; unmatched junction nucleotides: 14. The CDR3 is 16 residues long. In DNA form, the CDR3 reads TGCGCCAGCAGACGACAATTGGCGGGAGGGCCCGATGAGCAGTTCTTC. Amino acid sequence: CASRRQLAGGPDEQFF.

In its sample, this clonotype was seen a few times. V usage is TRBV9 and J usage is TRBJ2-5, with TRBD2 identical over 12 bases. After removal of 2 bases from V and 3 bases from J, the junction contained 5 bases not matched to a gene. Looked up from germline, CDR1 is SGDLS and CDR2 is YYNGEE. This CDR3 contains 16 residues. The CDR3 DNA sequence: TGTGCCAGCAGCGTCCTAGCGGGAGGGCCAAAAGAGACCCAGTACTTC. This codes for CASSVLAGGPKETQYF.

The table lists this clonotype with many counts. V usage is TRBV6-2 or TRBV6-3 and J usage is TRBJ1-2; TRBD1 agrees at 7 bases. CDR1 is MNHEY and CDR2 is SVGEGT in the germline V gene. The CDR3 contains 15 residues. With V trimmed by 8 bases and J by 7 bases, 16 bases remained unmatched. The CDR3 is CASGRPTGAGGGYTF. The CDR3 DNA reads TGTGCCAGCGGCCGCCCTACAGGGGCCGGGGGTGGCTACACCTTC.

V gene TRBV5-1 combines with J gene TRBJ2-5; D unclear. This CDR3 has 16 residues. Germline V CDR1 and CDR2: SGHRS, YFSETQ. The ends were cut back, 0 bases at V and 1 base at J, with 13 bases in the middle. In DNA, the CDR3 is TGCGCCAGCAGCTTGGGTCCGCGTACTATCCAAGAGACCCAGTACTTC. Protein sequence: CASSLGPRTIQETQYF.

This clonotype has a handful of counts. V and J are TRBV19 and TRBJ2-7; 7 positions agree with TRBD1. The trim removed 2 bases at V and 4 bases at J, leaving 5 bases unmatched. The CDR3 totals 14 residues. The germline gives CDR1 LNHDA, CDR2 SQIVND (reference sequence). The DNA of the CDR3 is TGTGCCAGTAGTATACGGGACAGCCTTTACGAGCAGTACTTC. Its translation is CASSIRDSLYEQYF. Complete variable domain (other parts from reference TRBV19 and TRBJ2-7): DGGITQSPKYLFRKEGQNVTLSCEQNLNHDAMYWYRQDPGQGLRLIYYSQIVNDFQKGDIAEGYSVSREKKESFPLTVTSAQKNPTAFYLCASSIRDSLYEQYFGPGTRLTVT.

A remark on this clonotype: A much larger clone differs from this one at a single base, so this may be a read error. The chain employs TRBV12-3 or TRBV12-4 and TRBJ2-5; D remains ambiguous. CDR3 length equals 13 residues. This CDR3 reads CASSLMGPETLYF. As DNA, the CDR3 is TGTGCCAGCAGTTTAATGGGTCCAGAGACCCTGTACTTC.

Ten or more counts support this clonotype. The chain carries TRBV12-3 or TRBV12-4 and TRBJ2-2; D not certain. The CDR3 spans 13 residues. V dropped 2 bases and J dropped 5 bases, with 6 bases sitting between them. The CDR3 loop reads CASSLKVTGELFF. CDR3 in DNA: TGTGCCAGCAGTTTAAAGGTGACCGGGGAGCTGTTTTTT.

The table lists this clonotype with many counts. The chain combines TRBV7-3 with TRBJ2-5; 9 bases are shared with TRBD2. The CDR3 is made up of 17 amino acids. J gave up 4 bases and V 2 bases, and 11 bases lay outside the gene matches. CDR1 and CDR2 (germline): SGHTA, FQGTGA. The chain's CDR3 is CASSLGVAGAWGETQYF. The CDR3 DNA follows: TGTGCCAGCAGCTTAGGAGTAGCGGGAGCTTGGGGAGAGACCCAGTACTTC.

Many counts were recorded for this clonotype. The rearrangement links TRBV20-1 to TRBJ1-5; the D is unclear. This CDR3 is 15 amino acids long. Germline lookup yields CDR1 DFQATT and CDR2 SNEGSKA (reference sequence). The V gene lost 0 bases and the J gene lost 7 bases, with 16 bases spanning the gap. CDR3 sequence reads: CSARDPTGSRQPQHF. The CDR3 nucleotides read TGCAGTGCTAGAGATCCAACGGGGTCGCGGCAGCCCCAGCATTTT.

This clonotype was detected many times. V and J are TRBV25-1 and TRBJ1-1; 7 bases agree with TRBD1. Germline values: CDR1 MGHDK, CDR2 SYGVNS. The CDR3 has 15 residues. The J segment lost 0 bases and the V segment lost 5 bases, leaving 6 bases of the junction unmatched. CDR3 loop: CASSSPQGVNTEAFF. The DNA of the CDR3 is TGTGCCAGCAGTTCCCCCCAGGGGGTGAACACTGAAGCTTTCTTT.